The sequence of this TCR beta chain was determined in a study of cytomegalovirus exposure and HLA in healthy donors. It was with 60 Vbeta and 13 Jbeta primers that the PCR ran. Using immunoSEQ multiplex PCR, the repertoire was profiled, and TCRdb retains in-frame clones only, with some absent. Reported are fewer than 150,000 clones; the ten largest clones contain around 4%. Per the germline V gene, CDR1 is SGHAT and CDR2 is FQNNGV. Trimming removed 5 bases from V and 4 bases from J, with 12 bases in between. CDR3 size: 14 residues. The specimen sequenced was PBMCs. The rearrangement uses TRBV11-2 and TRBJ1-5; D perhaps matches TRBD1 (5 bases). The origin of this receptor is a man in his late teens or twenties in good health and CMV-seronegative. The DNA of the CDR3 is TGTGCCAGCAGCCCCCCGGGGGTGAATCAGCCCCAGCATTTT. Its translation: CASSPPGVNQPQHF.